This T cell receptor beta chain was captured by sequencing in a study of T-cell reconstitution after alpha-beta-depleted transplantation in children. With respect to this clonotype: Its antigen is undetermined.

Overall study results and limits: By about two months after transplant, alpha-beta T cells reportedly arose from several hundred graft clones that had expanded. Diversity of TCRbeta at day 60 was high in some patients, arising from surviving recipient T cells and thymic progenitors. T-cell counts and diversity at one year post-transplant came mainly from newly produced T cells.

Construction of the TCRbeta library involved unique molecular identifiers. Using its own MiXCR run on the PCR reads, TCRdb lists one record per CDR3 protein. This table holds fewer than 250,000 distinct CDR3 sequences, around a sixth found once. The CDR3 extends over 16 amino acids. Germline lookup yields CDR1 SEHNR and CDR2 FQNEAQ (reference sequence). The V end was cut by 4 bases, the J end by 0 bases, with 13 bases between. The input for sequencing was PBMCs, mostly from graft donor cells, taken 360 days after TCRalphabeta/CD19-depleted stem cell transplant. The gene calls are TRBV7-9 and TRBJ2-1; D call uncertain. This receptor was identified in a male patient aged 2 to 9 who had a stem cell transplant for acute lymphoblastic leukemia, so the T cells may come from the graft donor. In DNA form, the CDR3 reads TGTGCCAGCAGCTCGATAATAATGAGCTCCTACAATGAGCAGTTCTTC. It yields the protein CASSSIIMSSYNEQFF. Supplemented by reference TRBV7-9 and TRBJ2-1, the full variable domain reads DTGVSQNPRHKITKRGQNVTFRCDPISEHNRLYWYRQTLGQGPEFLTYFQNEAQLEKSRLLSDRFSAERPKGSFSTLEIQRTEQGDSAMYLCASSSIIMSSYNEQFFGPGTRLTVL.